Each of the 30 T cell receptor beta chains below was sequenced from the same sample in a study of vaccination and CD4 T cells after COVID-19. With the Oncomine TCR Beta short-read assay, DNA from cultured CD4+ T cells was sequenced. MiXCR, applied by TCRdb to the PCR reads, yields one record per CDR3 protein. The sample has around 20,000 distinct CDR3 sequences; around a quarter are singletons. These receptors' antigens are unknown. Treatment described: roughly 11-day PBMC culture with coronavirus spike peptide pools or control peptides (ViraFEST assay). Input material: cultured CD4+ T cells from blood. The receptors come from a human donor with COVID-19.

The V call is TRBV2, the J call TRBJ2-5, with D maybe TRBD1 (5 bases). Trimming removed 8 bases from V and 4 bases from J, with 14 bases in between. Germline values: CDR1 SNHLY, CDR2 FYNNEI. The CDR3 has 13 amino acids. CDR3 protein: CASAGALAETQYF. The CDR3 coding sequence is TGTGCCAGCGCTGGGGCCCTGGCAGAGACCCAGTACTTC. The full variable domain, its missing parts supplied by reference TRBV2 and TRBJ2-5, is EPEVTQTPSHQVTQMGQEVILRCVPISNHLYFYWYRQILGQKVEFLVSFYNNEISEKSEIFDDQFSVERPDGSNFTLKIRSTKLEDSAMYFCASAGALAETQYFGPGTRLLVL.

This rearrangement joins TRBV4-2 to TRBJ2-2; TRBD2 aligns across 9 bases. This CDR3 comprises 17 residues. Losses at the gene ends were 10 bases for V and 3 bases for J; bases not matched to a gene: 15. CDR1 is LGHNA and CDR2 is YNFKEQ in the germline V gene. CDR3 in DNA: TGTGCCACCGGATTCTCGAGCGGGGGGCTTTACACCGGGGAGCTGTTTTTT. Translation: CATGFSSGGLYTGELFF.

The chain employs TRBV7-6 and TRBJ2-1; no clear D gene. CDR3 length: 15 amino acids. Germline assignment: CDR1 SGHVS and CDR2 FNYEAQ. Trimming shortened V by 1 base and J by 9 bases, and 16 bases separated the two germline ends. The CDR3 DNA reads as TGTGCCAGCAGCTTAGTAGGTGGAGTAGGATCTGAGCAGTTCTTC. Translating gives CASSLVGGVGSEQFF.

As concerns this clonotype: Compared with germline, one end of the junction differs, possibly owing to a read error. Here the CDR3 reads CASSISPGGQGPF. Written as DNA, the CDR3 is TGTGCCAGCAGCATATCCCCTGGCGGACAGGGCCCCTTC. The rearrangement links TRBV2 to TRBJ2-7, with TRBD1 matching over 8 bases. CDR1 and CDR2 (germline): SNHLY, FYNNEI. The CDR3 totals 13 residues.

This clonotype was observed a handful of times. The chain links TRBV7-2 to TRBJ2-2; the D is unclear. The CDR3 totals 13 residues. Germline lookup yields CDR1 SGHTA and CDR2 FQGNSA. Trimming cost V 1 base and J 9 bases, with 9 bases left between them. CDR3 sequence: CASSLGYGRELFF. The DNA of the CDR3 is TGTGCCAGCAGCTTAGGATATGGCAGGGAGCTGTTTTTT.

The chain has TRBV6-1 and TRBJ2-1, with TRBD2 matching over 7 bases. Germline trimming cut 4 bases from V and 4 bases from J; bases unmatched to any gene: 4. This CDR3 has 14 residues. Germline assignment: CDR1 MNHNS and CDR2 SASEGT. CDR3 residues: CASSVLGGYNEQFF. CDR3 in DNA: TGTGCCAGCAGTGTGTTGGGGGGGTACAATGAGCAGTTCTTC.

This sequence joins TRBV4-3 and TRBJ1-2; 7 bases map to TRBD1. Germline trimming cut 4 bases from V and 5 bases from J; bases unmatched to any gene: 7. The CDR3 extends over 14 amino acids. Germline CDR1 and CDR2: LGHNA and YSLEER. CDR3 sequence: CASSPTGWEYGYTF. CDR3 DNA sequence: TGCGCCAGCAGCCCGACAGGGTGGGAATATGGCTACACCTTC.

The chain links TRBV6-1 to TRBJ1-2; D is undetermined. Trimming stripped 5 bases from V and 1 base from J, with 11 bases between. Looked up from germline, CDR1 is MNHNS and CDR2 is SASEGT. The CDR3 length is 14 residues. The chain's CDR3 is CASSPAALNYGYTF. As DNA, the CDR3 is TGTGCCAGCAGTCCAGCCGCACTTAACTATGGCTACACCTTC.

This clonotype was counted between two and nine times. The chain is built from TRBV28 and TRBJ1-1; 11 nucleotides match TRBD1. Germline values: CDR1 MDHEN, CDR2 SYDVKM. The CDR3 sequence is 14 residues long. V dropped 7 bases and J dropped 6; count of bases not matched to a gene: 7. The DNA for the CDR3 is TGTGCCAGCAAGGGGACAGGGGGTCTAGCTGAAGCTTTCTTT. Translation: CASKGTGGLAEAFF.

By proportion, this clonotype is medium-sized. V is TRBV6-2 or TRBV6-3 and J is TRBJ1-2, with a weak D call TRBD1 (5 bases). V was trimmed by 5 bases and J by 4 bases, leaving 8 bases between them. This CDR3 is built from 12 residues. Germline CDR1 MNHEY, CDR2 SVGEGT. The CDR3 nucleotides are TGTGCCAGCAGTGACAGCCTCTATGGCTACACCTTC. Translating gives CASSDSLYGYTF.

CDR3 sequence reads: CASGSPRLAGAGELFF. CDR3 nucleotides: TGTGCTAGTGGTTCCCCTAGGCTAGCGGGTGCCGGGGAGCTGTTTTTT. The chain uses TRBV12-5 and TRBJ2-2; TRBD2 agrees at 8 bases. The CDR3 extends over 16 amino acids. Germline trimming cut 4 bases from V and 6 bases from J; bases unmatched to any gene: 10. Germline CDR1 is LGHNT and CDR2 is FRNRAP.

This clonotype is medium-sized within its sample. The chain uses TRBV5-4 and TRBJ1-2; 10 bases are a match to TRBD1. There are 18 residues in the CDR3. From germline, CDR1 is SGHNT and CDR2 YYREEE (reference sequence). J lost 2 bases, V lost 4 bases, and 14 bases had no gene match. CDR3 in DNA: TGTGCCAGCAGCCTACTTAGCGGACAGGGGGTCAGAAACTATGGCTACACCTTC. This sequence encodes CASSLLSGQGVRNYGYTF.

This clonotype was observed a few times. The chain employs TRBV18 and TRBJ2-5; TRBD1 aligns across 7 bases. The CDR3 runs to 13 residues. Unmatched junction bases numbered 0, after V lost 3 bases and J lost 2 bases. Germline V lookup: CDR1 KGHSH, CDR2 LQKENI. The CDR3 nucleotides are TGTGCCAGCTCACCGGGACAGCAAGAGACCCAGTACTTC. Its translation is CASSPGQQETQYF.

This clonotype occurred a few times. The rearrangement links TRBV2 to TRBJ1-5, with 7 bases identical to TRBD1. J lost 7 bases, V lost 4 bases, and 1 base had no gene match. This CDR3 comprises 12 residues. Germline V gene data show CDR1 as SNHLY and CDR2 as FYNNEI. Written as DNA, the CDR3 is TGTGCCAGCAGTGTAGGGGGCCAGCCCCAGCATTTT. Its protein product is CASSVGGQPQHF.

This clonotype was seen only a few times. The chain joins TRBV20-1 to TRBJ2-2; D could derive from TRBD1 or TRBD2 (5 bases each). This CDR3 comprises 14 residues. The germline V gene has CDR1 DFQATT and CDR2 SNEGSKA (reference sequence). V was trimmed by 2 bases and J by 10 bases, leaving 17 bases between them. The CDR3 loop reads CSARPLRTREELFF. The CDR3 region has the DNA TGCAGTGCTAGACCTCTTAGGACACGGGAGGAGCTGTTTTTT.

The J gene is TRBJ1-2, the V gene TRBV4-3; D is perhaps TRBD1 (5 bases). The V and J ends lost 0 bases and 1 base respectively, with 18 bases between them. CDR1 is LGHNA and CDR2 is YSLEER in the germline V gene. This CDR3 has 18 residues. The CDR3 loop reads CASSQDWSQGTVNYGYTF. In DNA, the CDR3 is TGCGCCAGCAGCCAAGATTGGAGCCAGGGTACAGTTAACTATGGCTACACCTTC.

The chain couples TRBV11-2 to TRBJ2-5, with a tentative D call TRBD2 (6 bases). The CDR3 runs to 15 residues. The germline V gene has CDR1 SGHAT and CDR2 FQNNGV. Trimming left V 2 bases short and J 4 bases short, with 14 bases between. The CDR3 DNA reads TGTGCCAGCAGCTTATCGGCGGGGAGGAGAGAGACCCAGTACTTC. This sequence encodes CASSLSAGRRETQYF.

The chain couples TRBV29-1 to TRBJ1-2; D not certain. Looked up from germline, CDR1 is SQVTM and CDR2 is ANQGSEA. This CDR3 region has 15 residues. Trimming pared 0 bases from V and 0 bases from J, leaving 11 bases between. The CDR3 is CSVEDEGRPNYGYTF. The CDR3 DNA follows: TGCAGCGTTGAAGATGAGGGCAGACCTAACTATGGCTACACCTTC.

The V gene is TRBV7-2, the J gene TRBJ2-5, with unresolved D. The germline V gene encodes CDR1 SGHTA and CDR2 FQGNSA. There are 14 residues in the CDR3. V shed 3 bases and J shed 5 bases, with 13 bases lying between them. CDR3 coding DNA: TGTGCCAGCAGCTTGAAGACGGTAGGGGAGACCCAGTACTTC. Encoded protein: CASSLKTVGETQYF.

This clonotype turned up a few times. The chain links TRBV6-2 or TRBV6-3 to TRBJ2-3; 7 bases map to TRBD2. The CDR3 contains 17 residues. J lost 1 base, V lost 8 bases, and 15 bases had no gene match. Germline V gives CDR1 MNHEY, CDR2 SVGEGT. The CDR3 region is CASAAGETAGGTDTQYF. The CDR3 DNA sequence: TGTGCCAGCGCCGCGGGGGAAACCGCTGGGGGCACAGATACGCAGTATTTT.

This clonotype has a handful of counts. The chain couples TRBV19 to TRBJ1-1; D is uncertain. Between the trimmed V and J ends, which lost 4 bases and 0 bases, there was a span of 6 bases. CDR1 and CDR2 (germline): LNHDA, SQIVND (reference sequence). There are 13 residues in the CDR3. CDR3 bases: TGTGCCAGTAGTACCTCAATGAACACTGAAGCTTTCTTT. It codes for CASSTSMNTEAFF.

This chain links TRBV2 with TRBJ2-1; TRBD2 matches 8 bases. With V trimmed by 7 bases and J by 6 bases, 11 bases remained unmatched. Germline V CDR1 and CDR2: SNHLY, FYNNEI. The CDR3 covers 15 residues. The CDR3 DNA is TGTGCCAGCAAGATAACTAGCGGTTCCCCCAATGAGCAGTTCTTC. Amino acid sequence: CASKITSGSPNEQFF. Full variable domain (remainder filled in from reference TRBV2 and TRBJ2-1): EPEVTQTPSHQVTQMGQEVILRCVPISNHLYFYWYRQILGQKVEFLVSFYNNEISEKSEIFDDQFSVERPDGSNFTLKIRSTKLEDSAMYFCASKITSGSPNEQFFGPGTRLTVL.

The V gene is TRBV7-2, the J gene TRBJ1-1; D may be TRBD1 (5 bases). The length of the CDR3 is 17 residues. Per germline, CDR1 SGHTA and CDR2 FQGNSA. V was trimmed by 5 bases and J by 4 bases, leaving 23 bases between them. CDR3 in DNA: TGTGCCAGCAGCCCCCAGCCCGCAGGGAGGTGGAGCACTGAAGCTTTCTTT. Its protein is CASSPQPAGRWSTEAFF.

The gene calls are TRBV10-1 and TRBJ2-5; the D gene is possibly TRBD2 (5 bases). From germline, CDR1 is WNHNN and CDR2 SYGVQD (reference sequence). V lost 3 bases and J lost 7, with 15 bases in between. CDR3 length: 14 amino acids. As DNA, the CDR3 is TGCGCCAGCAGTGACAGACGGGGTGATGGGACCCAGTACTTC. Protein sequence: CASSDRRGDGTQYF.

This clonotype was counted between two and nine times. J is TRBJ1-3 and V is TRBV27; D may be TRBD1 (5 bases). Germline V lookup: CDR1 MNHEY, CDR2 SMNVEV (reference sequence). V lost 5 bases and J lost 0, with 11 bases in between. The CDR3 totals 15 residues. This CDR3 reads CASSIQATSGNTIYF. The CDR3 DNA reads as TGTGCCAGCAGTATACAGGCGACCTCTGGAAACACCATATATTTT.

The chain uses TRBV11-3 and TRBJ2-7; D may correspond to TRBD1 or TRBD2 (6 bases each). Germline CDR1 SGHNT, CDR2 YENEEA. V was clipped by 2 bases and J by 7 bases, with 15 bases between them. The CDR3 loop spans 14 amino acids. This chain's CDR3 is CASSLMAGAGEQYF. The DNA of the CDR3 is TGTGCCAGCAGCTTAATGGCAGGGGCGGGGGAGCAGTACTTC.

This chain links TRBV20-1 with TRBJ2-4; 7 bases agree with TRBD2. Losses at the gene ends were 1 base for V and 0 bases for J; bases not matched to a gene: 9. Germline values: CDR1 DFQATT, CDR2 SNEGSKA (reference sequence). The CDR3 has 17 amino acids. CDR3 loop: CSARVEASGLAKNIQYF. In DNA, the CDR3 is TGCAGTGCTAGAGTGGAAGCTAGCGGCCTAGCCAAAAACATTCAGTACTTC.

The chain uses TRBV30 and TRBJ1-5; no reliable D call. V was trimmed by 2 bases and J by 1 base, leaving 9 bases between them. The CDR3 length is 14 residues. Germline CDR1 reads GTSNPN; CDR2 reads SVGIG (reference sequence). Written as DNA, the CDR3 is TGTGCCTGGAGTTTTACCGGGAGCAATCAGCCCCAGCATTTT. It is translated as CAWSFTGSNQPQHF.

In the case of this clonotype: Given the absence of the conserved phenylalanine or tryptophan at the CDR3 end, a read error is likely. This rearrangement joins TRBV27 to TRBJ1-5; no clear D gene. Trimming pared 8 bases from V and 2 bases from J, leaving 13 bases between. The CDR3 loop spans 14 amino acids. Germline CDR1 MNHEY, CDR2 SMNVEV (reference sequence). The CDR3 loop reads CASAPGRGNQPQHY. For the CDR3, the DNA is TGTGCCAGCGCACCCGGGCGCGGCAATCAGCCCCAGCATTAT.

The CDR3 DNA reads TGTGCCAGCAGCCTCCAGGGGGCTTACACCGGGGAGCTGTTTTTT. The encoded protein is CASSLQGAYTGELFF. The chain has TRBV5-4 and TRBJ2-2; 8 nucleotides match TRBD1. Germline V lookup: CDR1 SGHNT, CDR2 YYREEE (reference sequence). The junction had 5 bases not matched to a gene; V was cut back by 4 bases and J by 3 bases. This CDR3 comprises 15 residues.